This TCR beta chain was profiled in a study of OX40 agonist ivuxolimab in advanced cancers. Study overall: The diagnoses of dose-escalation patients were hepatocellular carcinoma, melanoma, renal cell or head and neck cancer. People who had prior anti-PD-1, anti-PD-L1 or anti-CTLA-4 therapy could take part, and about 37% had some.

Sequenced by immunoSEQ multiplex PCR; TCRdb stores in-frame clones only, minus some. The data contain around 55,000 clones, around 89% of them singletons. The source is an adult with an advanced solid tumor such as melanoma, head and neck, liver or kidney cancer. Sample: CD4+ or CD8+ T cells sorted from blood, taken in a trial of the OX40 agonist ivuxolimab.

The CDR3 loop is CASSWGEDSPLHF. The CDR3 DNA reads as TGTGCCAGTAGCTGGGGGGAAGATTCACCCCTCCACTTT. The chain recombines TRBV27 with TRBJ1-6, with D possibly matching TRBD1 (5 bases). Per germline, CDR1 MNHEY and CDR2 SMNVEV (reference sequence). The CDR3 extends over 13 amino acids. V lost 9 bases and J 8 bases, leaving 14 bases between the germline ends.